These T cell receptor beta chains were read from a single sample in a study of cytomegalovirus exposure and HLA in healthy donors. The table came from immunoSEQ multiplex PCR; TCRdb's copy has only in-frame clones and leaves some out. This table has about 130,000 clones, just under 90% appearing once. What was sequenced was PBMCs. The origin of the receptors is a woman under 40 in good health and CMV-seropositive. Each CDR3 is given with its conserved first and last residue. Fields, in order: J gene, D gene, V gene, clone size, CDR3 protein, CDR3 DNA. The D gene is left open where the match is weak. Not every row has a clone size; where given, it reads once, few, many or a size class.

TRBJ2-3 TRBD2 TRBV5-1 . CASSASGGLDTQYF TGCGCCAGCAGCGCTAGCGGGGGCCTAGATACGCAGTATTTT
TRBJ1-5 TRBD1 TRBV2 . CATSTGYGNQPQHF TGTGCCACCTCGACAGGGTACGGCAATCAGCCCCAGCATTTT
TRBJ2-2 TRBD2 TRBV10-3 . CAISSSLAANTGELFF TGTGCCATCAGTTCCTCACTAGCGGCGAACACCGGGGAGCTGTTTTTT
TRBJ2-5 . TRBV2 . CASSDRETQYF TGTGCCAGCAGTGACAGAGAGACCCAGTACTTC
TRBJ2-7 TRBD1 TRBV5-1 . CASSLVGQGIYEQYF TGCGCCAGCAGCTTGGTAGGACAGGGCATCTACGAGCAGTACTTC
TRBJ2-7 TRBD1 TRBV19 . CASSIGTGSIYEQYF TGTGCCAGTAGTATAGGGACAGGGAGTATCTACGAGCAGTACTTC
TRBJ2-1 . TRBV28 . CASSRLGPTYNEQFF TGTGCCAGCAGCCGATTGGGGCCCACGTACAATGAGCAGTTCTTC
TRBJ2-1 TRBD2 TRBV11-2 once CASSLGVGRSGISYNEQFF TGTGCCAGCAGCTTAGGGGTCGGACGTAGCGGGATCTCCTACAATGAGCAGTTCTTC
TRBJ1-2 TRBD1 TRBV7-9 . CASRDRGAYGYTF TGTGCCAGCAGGGACAGGGGGGCCTATGGCTACACCTTC
TRBJ2-2 . TRBV5-6 once CASSWGAGELFF TGTGCCAGCAGCTGGGGGGCCGGGGAGCTGTTTTTT
TRBJ2-5 . TRBV27 . CASRAELKETQYF TGTGCCAGCAGAGCTGAGCTGAAAGAGACCCAGTACTTC
TRBJ1-2 . TRBV19 . CASSIDLGRNYGYTF TGTGCCAGTAGTATAGATCTTGGGAGGAACTATGGCTACACCTTC
TRBJ1-5 . TRBV2 once CASSEMGRSNQPQHF TGTGCCAGCAGTGAAATGGGGAGGAGCAATCAGCCCCAGCATTTT
TRBJ1-6 . TRBV5-1 . CASSLGPRALTQTRLHF TGCGCCAGCAGCTTGGGCCCCAGGGCCCTCACCCAGACTAGACTCCACTTT
TRBJ2-2 . TRBV6-5 . CASSTQGTGELFF TGTGCCAGCAGCACCCAGGGTACCGGGGAGCTGTTTTTT
TRBJ2-5 . TRBV7-6 . CASSPRTFGETQYF TGTGCCAGCAGCCCCCGGACTTTTGGAGAGACCCAGTACTTC
TRBJ2-5 . TRBV6-5 . CATKQGRQETQYF TGTGCCACCAAACAGGGCCGGCAAGAGACCCAGTACTTC
TRBJ2-2 TRBD1 TRBV6-5 . CASSYHGTANTGELFF TGTGCCAGCAGTTACCACGGGACAGCGAACACCGGGGAGCTGTTTTTT
TRBJ2-7 TRBD2 TRBV7-9 . CASSAGLAGNPYEQYF TGTGCCAGCAGCGCCGGACTAGCGGGCAACCCCTACGAGCAGTACTTC
TRBJ2-1 TRBD2 TRBV7-8 . CASSLGGGAGSSYNEQFF TGTGCCAGCAGCTTAGGGGGGGGAGCAGGGAGCTCCTACAATGAGCAGTTCTTC
TRBJ2-5 TRBD1 TRBV7-2 once CASSSGTGGIQYF TGTGCCAGCAGCTCGGGGACAGGGGGGATCCAGTACTTC
TRBJ2-7 . TRBV11-2 . CASSFLGVAQKYF TGTGCCAGCAGCTTCTTAGGGGTAGCTCAGAAGTACTTC
TRBJ1-2 . TRBV5-1 . CASSQVMANYGYTF TGCGCCAGCAGCCAGGTGATGGCTAACTATGGCTACACCTTC
TRBJ2-3 TRBD2 TRBV18 . CASSRLGGAGDTQYF TGTGCCAGCTCACGACTCGGGGGGGCTGGAGATACGCAGTATTTT
TRBJ1-5 TRBD1 TRBV6-5 . CASTRTGGSQPQHF TGTGCCAGCACACGGACAGGGGGCAGTCAGCCCCAGCATTTT
TRBJ2-7 . TRBV6-1 . CASSESTSGYYEQYF TGTGCCAGCAGTGAGTCTACCAGCGGGTATTACGAGCAGTACTTC
TRBJ1-1 . TRBV25-1 . CASSEGGVADTEAFF TGTGCCAGCAGTGAAGGGGGGGTTGCGGACACTGAAGCTTTCTTT
TRBJ2-1 . TRBV5-1 once CASSVDSNEQFF TGCGCCAGCAGCGTGGACAGCAATGAGCAGTTCTTC
TRBJ2-7 TRBD1 TRBV27 . CASSSRTGPHEQYF TGTGCCAGCAGTTCAAGGACAGGGCCCCACGAGCAGTACTTC
TRBJ1-1 . TRBV21-1 . CASSKSTTGENTEAFF TGTGCCAGCAGCAAAAGCACTACAGGGGAGAACACTGAAGCTTTCTTT
TRBJ2-1 . TRBV28 . CASSFRTDGPEGYEQFF TGTGCCAGCAGTTTCCGGACAGATGGTCCCGAGGGGTATGAGCAGTTCTTC
TRBJ2-7 TRBD1 TRBV10-3 . CAISADRARSYEQYF TGTGCCATCAGTGCGGACAGGGCCCGCTCCTACGAGCAGTACTTC
TRBJ1-1 . TRBV29-1 . CSGLQEPRGAEAFF TGCAGCGGCCTACAAGAGCCCAGGGGCGCTGAAGCTTTCTTT
TRBJ1-3 TRBD1 TRBV28 . CASSRTGSSGNTIYF TGTGCCAGCAGTCGGACAGGATCCTCTGGAAACACCATATATTTT
TRBJ1-5 . TRBV5-1 . CASSLKGVFQPQHF TGCGCCAGCAGCTTGAAAGGGGTTTTTCAGCCCCAGCATTTT
TRBJ2-7 TRBD2 TRBV15 . CATSRSGLAPSYEQYF TGTGCCACCAGCAGATCGGGACTAGCGCCCTCCTACGAGCAGTACTTC
TRBJ1-1 TRBD1 TRBV5-1 . CASSSGQGNTEAFF TGCGCCAGCAGCAGCGGACAGGGGAACACTGAAGCTTTCTTT
TRBJ2-1 TRBD2 TRBV6-1 . CASSEGGLIALEQFF TGTGCCAGCAGTGAAGGGGGACTAATCGCGTTAGAGCAGTTCTTC
TRBJ1-1 . TRBV2 . CATSSVAEAFF TGTGCCACCTCGAGTGTGGCTGAAGCTTTCTTT
TRBJ2-5 . TRBV7-7 . CASSLDQGRETQYF TGTGCTAGCAGCTTAGACCAGGGTCGAGAGACCCAGTACTTC
TRBJ2-7 . TRBV28 . CASSLPGNEQYF TGTGCCAGCAGTTTACCAGGGAACGAGCAGTACTTC
TRBJ2-7 TRBD1 TRBV18 . CASSRNRGQGEKSEQYF TGTGCCAGCTCACGGAACCGGGGACAGGGGGAAAAGAGCGAGCAGTACTTC
TRBJ2-1 TRBD2 TRBV5-1 . CASSAGGAGYNEQFF TGCGCCAGCAGCGCCGGGGGGGCCGGGTACAATGAGCAGTTCTTC
TRBJ1-4 . TRBV9 . CASSGGTSATNEKLFF TGTGCCAGCAGCGGCGGGACCAGCGCAACTAATGAAAAACTGTTTTTT
TRBJ2-7 TRBD2 TRBV10-3 . CAISGVAGVSYEQYF TGTGCCATCAGTGGGGTAGCGGGAGTTTCCTACGAGCAGTACTTC
TRBJ1-5 . TRBV10-2 . CASSELWFHANQPQHF TGCGCCAGCAGTGAACTCTGGTTCCATGCCAATCAGCCCCAGCATTTT
TRBJ2-1 . TRBV5-1 few CASSFEGNEQFF TGCGCCAGCAGCTTCGAGGGTAATGAGCAGTTCTTC
TRBJ1-1 . TRBV10-1 . CASTAQRNTEAFF TGCGCCAGCACAGCGCAGAGGAACACTGAAGCTTTCTTT
TRBJ2-1 TRBD2 TRBV5-5 . CASSLTSGQEGNEQFF TGTGCCAGCAGCTTGACTAGCGGCCAGGAGGGAAATGAGCAGTTCTTC
TRBJ2-6 . TRBV19 . CASSNPSSGANVLTF TGTGCCAGTAGTAATCCGTCCTCTGGGGCCAACGTCCTGACTTTC
TRBJ2-1 TRBD2 TRBV5-1 once CASSFSGRGSYNEQFF TGCGCCAGCAGCTTCAGCGGGAGAGGGTCCTACAATGAGCAGTTCTTC
TRBJ2-3 TRBD2 TRBV6-1 . CASSTSGGDTDTQYF TGTGCCAGCAGTACTAGCGGGGGAGACACAGATACGCAGTATTTT
TRBJ1-2 . TRBV6-5 few CASSPQGDYGYTF TGTGCCAGCAGTCCCCAGGGCGACTATGGCTACACCTTC
TRBJ1-3 . TRBV5-1 . CASSLAGGNTIYF TGCGCCAGCAGCTTGGCCGGGGGAAACACCATATATTTT
TRBJ2-2 TRBD2 TRBV27 . CASTNAGLGITGELFF TGTGCCAGCACCAACGCGGGACTAGGGATTACCGGGGAGCTGTTTTTT
TRBJ2-2 TRBD2 TRBV18 few CASSPRTSGGTGTGELFF TGTGCCAGCTCACCGCGAACTAGCGGGGGCACAGGGACCGGGGAGCTGTTTTTT
TRBJ2-1 TRBD2 TRBV15 . CATRPSGTQNYNEQFF TGTGCCACCAGGCCTAGCGGGACACAAAACTACAATGAGCAGTTCTTC